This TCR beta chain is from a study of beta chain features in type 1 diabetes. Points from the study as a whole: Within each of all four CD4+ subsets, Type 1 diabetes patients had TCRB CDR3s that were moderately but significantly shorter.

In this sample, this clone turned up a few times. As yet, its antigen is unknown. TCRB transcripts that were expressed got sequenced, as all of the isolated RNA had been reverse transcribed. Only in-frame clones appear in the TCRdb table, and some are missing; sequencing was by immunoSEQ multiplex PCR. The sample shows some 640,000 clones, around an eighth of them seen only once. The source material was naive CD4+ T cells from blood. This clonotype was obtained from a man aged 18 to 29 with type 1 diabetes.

This CDR3 reads CASSPGGDEQFF. The CDR3 nucleotides read TGTGCCAGCAGCCCCGGTGGCGATGAGCAGTTCTTC. This chain connects TRBV7-9 to TRBJ2-1; no clear D gene. The V and J ends lost 5 bases and 8 bases respectively, with 10 bases between them. Per germline, CDR1 SEHNR and CDR2 FQNEAQ (reference sequence). The length of the CDR3 is 12 residues.